The 7 T cell receptor gamma chains given below trace back to one sample, sequenced in a study of gamma delta lymphoproliferative disorders and STAT genes. TCRdb re-called the multiplex PCR reads through CATT. The sample holds 1,800 or so gamma-chain clones, around 20% seen once. Sequencing used genomic DNA taken from PBMCs of patients and controls. The sequenced material came from blood. These receptors were collected from a human donor in good health.

This clone was seen just once. It is unclear where the CDR3 begins or ends on the DNA, so no DNA is shown, and the CDR3 is as TCRdb lists it. For the V gene the call is TRGV5; the J gene has no call. Germline V gene sequence: CDR1 VINAFY, CDR2 YDVSNSKD. The CDR3 length is 19 residues, termini included. CDR3 in amino acids: CATWHTRPIRNSLAVEQHF.

This clone counts as medium-sized. The chain is built from TRGV5 and TRGJ1 or TRGJ2. The J gene was missing in TCRdb and was found by matching the end of the DNA to germline. Germline assignment: CDR1 VINAFY and CDR2 YDVSNSKD. The CDR3 is 14 residues long. V was clipped by 0 bases and J by 8 bases; unmatched bases: 10. The CDR3 sequence is CATWDRPPRHKKLF. Written as DNA, the CDR3 is TGTGCCACCTGGGACAGGCCTCCCCGGCATAAGAAACTCTTT.

This clone was found many times. This likely stems from a read error, as it lies one base from a far larger clone. The identical CDR3 is also encoded by other nucleotide sequences in the sample. This rearrangement joins TRGV10 to TRGJP1. The J gene comes from matching the DNA to germline here; TCRdb lacks it. TRGV10 is an ORF, with its function uncertain. After removal of 8 bases from V and 8 bases from J, the junction contained 9 bases not matched to a gene. The CDR3 runs 13 residues. CDR3 region: CAAWGVTGWFKIF. The CDR3 nucleotides read TGTGCTGCGTGGGGCGTAACGGGTTGGTTCAAGATATTT.

This clone has at least ten counts. The protein that TCRdb holds for this DNA derives from a much larger clone and differs from the translated DNA at residue 5, which likely indicates a read error; the protein shown here is translated from the DNA. This chain links TRGV10 with TRGJP1. Matching the DNA to germline supplied the J gene, which TCRdb does not give. TRGV10 is an ORF; its function is uncertain. With 8 bases clipped from V and 5 bases from J, the junction kept 6 bases outside the gene matches. This CDR3 spans 13 amino acids. CDR3 residues: CAAWDVTGWFKIF. As DNA, the CDR3 is TGTGCTGCGTGGGACGTAACTGGTTGGTTCAAGATATTT.

By its share, this clone is medium-sized. The V call is TRGV10, the J call TRGJP1. In the absence of a J gene in TCRdb, the DNA was matched to germline to assign it here. TRGV10 has ORF status, its function being uncertain. V shed 8 bases, J shed 7 bases, and the junction held 8 bases outside the gene matches. This CDR3 has 13 residues. CDR3 coding DNA: TGTGCTGCGTGGGGAATCTATGGTTGGTTCAAGATATTT. This sequence encodes CAAWGIYGWFKIF.

Relative to its sample, this clone is medium-sized. The rearrangement uses TRGV9 and TRGJ1 or TRGJ2. No J gene is reported in TCRdb; it was inferred here by comparing the DNA with germline. Germline loops: CDR1 GITISATS, CDR2 ISYDGTV (reference sequence). There are 14 residues in the CDR3. J gave up 1 base and V 2 bases, and 5 bases lay outside the gene matches. As DNA, the CDR3 is TGTGCCTTGTGGGAGGGGCTTAATTATTATAAGAAACTCTTT. Translated, it gives CALWEGLNYYKKLF.

The V gene reported is TRGV3; the J gene is uncalled. The CDR3 consists of 12 residues. Per the germline V gene, CDR1 is VTNTFY and CDR2 is YDVSTARD (reference sequence). Here the CDR3 DNA reads TGTGCCACCTGGGACAGGCCGCGTCGAGGCGTCTTT. This sequence encodes CATWDRPRRGVF.